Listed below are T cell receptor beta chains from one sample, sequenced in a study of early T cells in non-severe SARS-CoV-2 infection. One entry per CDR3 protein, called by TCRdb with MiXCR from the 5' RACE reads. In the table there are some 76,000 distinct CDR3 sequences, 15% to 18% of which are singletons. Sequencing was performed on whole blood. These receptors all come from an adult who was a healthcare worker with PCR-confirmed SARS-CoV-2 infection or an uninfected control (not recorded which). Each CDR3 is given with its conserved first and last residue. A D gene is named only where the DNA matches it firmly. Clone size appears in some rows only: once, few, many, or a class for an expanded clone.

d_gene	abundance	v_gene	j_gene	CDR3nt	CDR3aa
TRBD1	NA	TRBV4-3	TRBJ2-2	TGCGCCAGCAGCGCCGGGACAGGGGGTTCCGGGGAGCTGTTTTTT	CASSAGTGGSGELFF
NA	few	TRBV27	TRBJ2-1	TGTGCCAGCAGTTGGGGGATGGCCAATGAGCAGTTCTTC	CASSWGMANEQFF
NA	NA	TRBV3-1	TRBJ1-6	TGTGCCAGCAGCCCTCGGGCAGGGAGAGGTTCACCCCTCCACTTT	CASSPRAGRGSPLHF
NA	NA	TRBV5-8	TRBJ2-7	TGTGCCAGCAGCTTGGCCGCGGGCGCCAGCTCCTACGAGCAGTACTTC	CASSLAAGASSYEQYF
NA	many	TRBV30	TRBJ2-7	TGTGCCTGTAGGGGCACTTTCTACGAGCAGTACTTC	CACRGTFYEQYF
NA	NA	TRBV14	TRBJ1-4	TGTGCCAGCAGCTCCCGACATAATAATGAAAAACTGTTTTTT	CASSSRHNNEKLFF
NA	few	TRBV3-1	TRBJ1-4	TGTGCCAGCAGCCCTGGAGGAGCAACTAATGAAAAACTGTTTTTT	CASSPGGATNEKLFF
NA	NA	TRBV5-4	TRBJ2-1	TGTGCCAGCAGCCGTACGGGGGGCTCAAGCTCCTACAATGAGCAGTTCTTC	CASSRTGGSSSYNEQFF
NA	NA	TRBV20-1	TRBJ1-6	TGCAGTGCTCCGTTTGGCTCCTATAATTCACCCCTCCACTTT	CSAPFGSYNSPLHF
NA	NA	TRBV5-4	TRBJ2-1	TGTGCCAGCAGCTTGGATGCGGGGGCTACCTACAATGAGCAGTTCTTC	CASSLDAGATYNEQFF
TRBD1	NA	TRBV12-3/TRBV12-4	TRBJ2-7	TGTGCCAGCAGTCTGGGACAGGTTCCCGCCTACGAGCAGTACTTC	CASSLGQVPAYEQYF
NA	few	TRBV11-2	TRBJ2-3	TGTGCCAGTCGAGGGCAGACAGGACTCACAGATACGCAGTATTTT	CASRGQTGLTDTQYF
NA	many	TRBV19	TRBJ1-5	TGTGCCAGTACCCAGGGTTTGGGGGGCAATCAGCCCCAGCATTTT	CASTQGLGGNQPQHF
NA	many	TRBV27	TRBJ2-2	TGTGCCAGCAGTTTTGGGACACCCGGGGAGCTGTTTTTT	CASSFGTPGELFF
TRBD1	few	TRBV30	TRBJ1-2	TGTGCCTGGAGACCTGCCGGGACAGGATATTCTAACTATGGCTACACCTTC	CAWRPAGTGYSNYGYTF
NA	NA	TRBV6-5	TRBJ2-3	TGTGCCAGCAGTTACCGGTTCGAGGGGACAGATACGCAGTATTTT	CASSYRFEGTDTQYF
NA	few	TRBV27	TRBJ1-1	TGTGCCAGCAGTCCCTTCGGGGAAGAGGACACTGAAGCTTTCTTT	CASSPFGEEDTEAFF
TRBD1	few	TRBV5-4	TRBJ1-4	TGTGCCAGCAGCAGACAGGGAGTAGAAGCTAATGAAAAACTGTTTTTT	CASSRQGVEANEKLFF
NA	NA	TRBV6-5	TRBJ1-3	TGTGCCAGCACCCAGGGAGGGGATGACACCATATATTTT	CASTQGGDDTIYF
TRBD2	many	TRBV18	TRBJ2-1	TGTGCCAGCTCACCGAGCGGGGGCTCCTACAATGAGCAGTTCTTC	CASSPSGGSYNEQFF
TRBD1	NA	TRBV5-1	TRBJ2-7	TGCGCCAGCAGCTTATTACTACAGGGGTGGGAGCAGTACTTC	CASSLLLQGWEQYF
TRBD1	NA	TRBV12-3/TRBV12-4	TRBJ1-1	TGTGCCAGCAGCGACACAGGGGGACGGAACACTGAAGCTTTCTTT	CASSDTGGRNTEAFF
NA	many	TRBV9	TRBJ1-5	TGTGCCAGCAGCACTGGGGACGGCTACAATCAGCCCCAGCATTTT	CASSTGDGYNQPQHF
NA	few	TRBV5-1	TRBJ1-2	TGCGCCAGCAGCTCCTCCGAGGGGTACCATGGCTACACCTTC	CASSSSEGYHGYTF
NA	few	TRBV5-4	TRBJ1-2	TGTGCCAGCAGCTTGGATAGAGACTATGGCTACACCTTC	CASSLDRDYGYTF
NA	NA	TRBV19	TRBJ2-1	TGTGCCAGTAAAGGGGCCTACAATGAGCAGTTCTTC	CASKGAYNEQFF
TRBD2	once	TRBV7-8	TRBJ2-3	TGTGCCAGCAGCTTATCCAGCGGGGGGCTCGCAGGGGATACGCAGTATTTT	CASSLSSGGLAGDTQYF
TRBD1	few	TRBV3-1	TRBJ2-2	TGTGCCAGCAGCCCCGCGGTTACAGGGGGTAACACCGGGGAGCTGTTTTTT	CASSPAVTGGNTGELFF
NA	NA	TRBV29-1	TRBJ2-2	TGCAGCGTGGCCGGGACAATCAACACCGGGGAGCTGTTTTTT	CSVAGTINTGELFF
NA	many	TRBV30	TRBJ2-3	TGTGCCTGGAGCTTATACCCGGGGGAGAGCACAGATACGCAGTATTTT	CAWSLYPGESTDTQYF
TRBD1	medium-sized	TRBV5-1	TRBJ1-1	TGCGCCAGCAGCTTGCGCCCAGGGGGCAGCACTGAAGCTTTCTTT	CASSLRPGGSTEAFF
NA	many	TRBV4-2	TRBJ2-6	TGTGCCAGCAGCCAAGATGGGGCAGCAGGGGCCAACGTCCTGACTTTC	CASSQDGAAGANVLTF
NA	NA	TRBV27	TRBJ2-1	TGTGCCAGCAGTTTACGCAGGGGGGGGAACAATGAGCAGTTCTTC	CASSLRRGGNNEQFF
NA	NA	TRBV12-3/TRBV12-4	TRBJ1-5	TGTGCCAGCAGCTCTGGACAGATCTGGGGGCCCCAGCATTTT	CASSSGQIWGPQHF
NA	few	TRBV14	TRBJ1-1	TGTGCCAGCAGCCAGATCGGGACTGCGGGGGGTGAAGCTTTCTTT	CASSQIGTAGGEAFF
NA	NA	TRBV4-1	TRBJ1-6	TGCGCCAGCAGCCAAGATTCGGCGAGGGGGAGCAGAAATTCACCCCTCCACTTT	CASSQDSARGSRNSPLHF
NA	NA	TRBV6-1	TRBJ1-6	TGTGCCAGCAGCTTGGGAGGGAAGGGTAATTCACCCCTCCACTTT	CASSLGGKGNSPLHF
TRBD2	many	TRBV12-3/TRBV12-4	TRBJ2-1	TGTGCCAGCAGTTGGACTAGCGAGAATGAGCAGTTCTTC	CASSWTSENEQFF
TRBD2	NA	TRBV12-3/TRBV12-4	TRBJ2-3	TGTGCCAGCAGTCTCATGGGACTAGCGGGAGAACCACGGTTAGGTACGCAGTATTTT	CASSLMGLAGEPRLGTQYF
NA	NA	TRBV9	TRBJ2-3	TGTGCCAGCAGCGTAGAGGACCTGGGCACAGATACGCAGTATTTT	CASSVEDLGTDTQYF
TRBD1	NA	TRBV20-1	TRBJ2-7	TGCAGTGCTAGGGGGACAGGGGGGAACCTCTACGAGCAGTACTTC	CSARGTGGNLYEQYF
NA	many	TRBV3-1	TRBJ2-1	TGTGCCAGCAGCCAATGGGGGACCGAGAATGAGCAGTTCTTC	CASSQWGTENEQFF
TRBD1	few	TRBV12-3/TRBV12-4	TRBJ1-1	TGTGCCAGCAGGTCACACAGGGGGTTGAACACTGAAGCTTTCTTT	CASRSHRGLNTEAFF
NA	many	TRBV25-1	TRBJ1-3	TGTGCCAGCAGAGACAGTCGCTCTGGAAACACCATATATTTT	CASRDSRSGNTIYF
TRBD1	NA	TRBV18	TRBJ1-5	TGTGCCAGCTCATTGCAGGGGGACCAGCCCCAGCATTTT	CASSLQGDQPQHF
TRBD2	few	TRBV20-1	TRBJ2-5	TGCAGTGCTAGACTAGCGGGGTTTCAAGAGACCCAGTACTTC	CSARLAGFQETQYF
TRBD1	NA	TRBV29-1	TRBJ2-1	TGCAGCGTCCAGGACAGGAGGTACAATGAGCAGTTCTTC	CSVQDRRYNEQFF
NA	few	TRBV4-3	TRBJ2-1	TGCGCCAGCAGCCAAGTTTTCAGGGGACTTATGAACAATGAGCAGTTCTTC	CASSQVFRGLMNNEQFF
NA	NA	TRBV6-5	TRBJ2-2	TGTGCCAGCACTCAAGGGGGGGGCGACACCGGGGAGCTGTTTTTT	CASTQGGGDTGELFF
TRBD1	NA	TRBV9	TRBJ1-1	TGTGCCAGCAGCGTAGGACAGGGACCCACTGAAGCTTTCTTT	CASSVGQGPTEAFF
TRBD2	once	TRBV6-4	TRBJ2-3	TGTGCCAGCAGTGACTCCGGGACTAGGAGCACAGATACGCAGTATTTT	CASSDSGTRSTDTQYF
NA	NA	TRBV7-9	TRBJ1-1	TGTGCCAGCAGCTTAGTCGGTCAGGGCCCTGAAGCTTTCTTT	CASSLVGQGPEAFF
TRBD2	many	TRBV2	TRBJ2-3	TGTGCCAGCAGTATTGGCTTCAGCGGGGGCCGCACAGATACGCAGTATTTT	CASSIGFSGGRTDTQYF